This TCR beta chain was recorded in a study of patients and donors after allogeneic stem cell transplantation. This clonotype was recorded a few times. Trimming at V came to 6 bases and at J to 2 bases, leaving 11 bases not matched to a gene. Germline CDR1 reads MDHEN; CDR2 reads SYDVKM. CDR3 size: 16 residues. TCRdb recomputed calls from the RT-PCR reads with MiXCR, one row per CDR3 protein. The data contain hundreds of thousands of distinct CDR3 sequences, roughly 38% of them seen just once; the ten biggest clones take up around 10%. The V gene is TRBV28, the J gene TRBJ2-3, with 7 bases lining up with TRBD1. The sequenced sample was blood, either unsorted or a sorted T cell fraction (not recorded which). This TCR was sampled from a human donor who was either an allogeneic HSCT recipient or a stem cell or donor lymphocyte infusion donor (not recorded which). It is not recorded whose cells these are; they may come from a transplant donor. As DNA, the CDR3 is TGTGCCAGCAGCTCCCCCCTTGGGACAGTCACAGATACGCAGTATTTT. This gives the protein CASSSPLGTVTDTQYF.